These T cell receptor beta chains were read from a single sample in a study of T cell responses to AZD1222 COVID-19 vaccine. Clones were read by immunoSEQ multiplex PCR, and TCRdb kept only the in-frame ones, dropping some. This sample has 150,000 or so clones; roughly nine tenths occur once, and the top ten carry approximately 1.8%. Specimen: peripheral blood, collected on day 0 of AZD1222 vaccination. Every receptor here comes from an adult in good health. Each CDR3 is given with its conserved first and last residue. The order of the fields is J gene, clone size, D gene, V gene, CDR3 DNA, CDR3 protein. A D gene is named only where the DNA matches it firmly. Clone sizes are given selectively: once, few, many, or a class where the clone is expanded.

J gene: TRBJ1-6
clone size: .
D gene: .
V gene: TRBV11-2
CDR3 DNA: TGTGCCAGCAGCTTAGGAGGGGCTTCACCCCTCCACTTT
CDR3 protein: CASSLGGASPLHF

J gene: TRBJ1-6
clone size: .
D gene: .
V gene: TRBV7-2
CDR3 DNA: TGTGCCAGCAGCTTTTATCGGCGGACGGGGGATTCACCCCTCCACTTT
CDR3 protein: CASSFYRRTGDSPLHF

J gene: TRBJ2-2
clone size: .
D gene: .
V gene: TRBV21-1
CDR3 DNA: .
CDR3 protein: CASSSHFGVGSGPNTGELFF

J gene: TRBJ2-4
clone size: .
D gene: .
V gene: TRBV5-1
CDR3 DNA: TGCGCCAGCAGCTTGGTTTCAGGGTCATCCAAAAACATTCAGTACTTC
CDR3 protein: CASSLVSGSSKNIQYF

J gene: TRBJ1-5
clone size: .
D gene: .
V gene: TRBV19
CDR3 DNA: TGTGCCAGTAGTATTCGGCTCAGGGGAAATCAGCCCCAGCATTTT
CDR3 protein: CASSIRLRGNQPQHF

J gene: TRBJ2-1
clone size: .
D gene: .
V gene: TRBV4-1
CDR3 DNA: TGCGCCAGCAGCCAAGAAAACAATGAGCAGTTCTTC
CDR3 protein: CASSQENNEQFF

J gene: TRBJ2-3
clone size: .
D gene: TRBD2
V gene: TRBV3-1/TRBV3-2
CDR3 DNA: TGTGCCAGCAGCCGGACTAGCAAGAAGGGCACAGATACGCAGTATTTT
CDR3 protein: CASSRTSKKGTDTQYF

J gene: TRBJ2-7
clone size: once
D gene: .
V gene: TRBV21-1
CDR3 DNA: TGTGCCAGCAGCTGGCGAGCGGAAAACTCCTACGAGCAGTACTTC
CDR3 protein: CASSWRAENSYEQYF

J gene: TRBJ1-6
clone size: .
D gene: .
V gene: TRBV28
CDR3 DNA: TGTGCCAGCAGTTTATTTGGAGGGCTTGGATATAATTCACCCCTCCACTTT
CDR3 protein: CASSLFGGLGYNSPLHF

J gene: TRBJ1-1
clone size: .
D gene: .
V gene: TRBV29-1
CDR3 DNA: TGCAGCGTCTTCAAGGCGGTGAACACTGAAGCTTTCTTT
CDR3 protein: CSVFKAVNTEAFF

J gene: TRBJ1-2
clone size: .
D gene: TRBD1
V gene: TRBV15
CDR3 DNA: TGTGCCACCAGCAGAGATGTTGCCGTAGACAGGGGAAACTATGGCTACACCTTC
CDR3 protein: CATSRDVAVDRGNYGYTF

J gene: TRBJ2-1
clone size: once
D gene: TRBD2
V gene: TRBV4-3
CDR3 DNA: TGCGCCAGCAGCCTCGGGGGACTAGATAATTCGGAGCAGTTCTTC
CDR3 protein: CASSLGGLDNSEQFF

J gene: TRBJ2-2
clone size: .
D gene: TRBD1
V gene: TRBV15
CDR3 DNA: TGTGCCACCAGCAGAGATGAGGCAGGGGGCTTCCTTCCTGCCACCGGGGAGCTGTTTTTT
CDR3 protein: CATSRDEAGGFLPATGELFF

J gene: TRBJ2-7
clone size: .
D gene: .
V gene: TRBV7-8
CDR3 DNA: TGTGCCAGCAGCCGTCCAGGACTGGGTTTTAGTGAGCAGTACTTC
CDR3 protein: CASSRPGLGFSEQYF

J gene: TRBJ2-7
clone size: .
D gene: .
V gene: TRBV10-3
CDR3 DNA: TGTGCCATCAGTGAGTCCACAGGACCAATCTACGAGCAGTACTTC
CDR3 protein: CAISESTGPIYEQYF

J gene: TRBJ1-2
clone size: .
D gene: .
V gene: TRBV12-5
CDR3 DNA: TGTGCTAGTGGTTTGGGTCAAAGCTATGGCTACACCTTC
CDR3 protein: CASGLGQSYGYTF

J gene: TRBJ1-1
clone size: few
D gene: .
V gene: TRBV5-6
CDR3 DNA: TGTGCCAGCAGCACCTCAGGGTCTGAAGCTTTCTTT
CDR3 protein: CASSTSGSEAFF

J gene: TRBJ1-4
clone size: .
D gene: TRBD1
V gene: TRBV6-5
CDR3 DNA: TGTGCCAGCAAGGGGTGGCAGGGGGTTCCTGAAAAACTGTTTTTT
CDR3 protein: CASKGWQGVPEKLFF

J gene: TRBJ2-1
clone size: .
D gene: .
V gene: TRBV18
CDR3 DNA: TGTGCCAGCTCCCGGACCTCTTACAATGAGCAGTTCTTC
CDR3 protein: CASSRTSYNEQFF

J gene: TRBJ2-7
clone size: .
D gene: TRBD1
V gene: TRBV28
CDR3 DNA: TGTGCCAGCAGTTTTGGGTCGGGACAGGGGCACTACGAGCAGTACTTC
CDR3 protein: CASSFGSGQGHYEQYF

J gene: TRBJ1-3
clone size: .
D gene: .
V gene: TRBV19
CDR3 DNA: TGTGCCAGTAGTACGAGGGACTCCTCTGGAAACACCATATATTTT
CDR3 protein: CASSTRDSSGNTIYF

J gene: TRBJ2-5
clone size: .
D gene: .
V gene: TRBV7-3
CDR3 DNA: TGTGCCAGCAGCCCCGCCCCGACAGGTTCAGAGACCCAGTACTTC
CDR3 protein: CASSPAPTGSETQYF